This T cell receptor (beta chain) was obtained from a study of blood T cells in healthy people across ages (dated by TCRdb to between 2015 and 2016). About the study as a whole: Template switching captured roughly one uniquely barcoded TCR beta cDNA molecule per two T cells in model experiments. Two additional independent replicas of 1 million unique cDNA reads from the same blood draw were analyzed for two donors (one aged 18 to 30 and one aged 80 or older). Donors were grouped into four age groups: young (average 16 years), middle-aged (over 35), aged (approximately 67) and long-lived (around 80). Using deep sequencing normalized with unique cDNA molecular identifiers, the study measured how TCR beta repertoire diversity changes with age. Donors of different ages were randomly distributed across sequencing lanes to avoid experimental bias. Overall study outcomes, separate from this receptor: There was a strong correlation between observed TCR beta diversity and the percentage of naive T cells measured by flow cytometry. As age increased, observed TCR beta diversity per million T cells dropped in a roughly linear way, and a significant reduction was already evident by age approximately 40. Estimates of total diversity based on one million sequenced T cells were considered lower bounds and underestimates. Since profiling was done on bulk unsorted PBMCs, naive and antigen-experienced compartments could not be conclusively compared. Compared with the aged group, the long-lived group had more naive CD4+ T cells, fewer expanded clones and increased TCR diversity, a pattern suggesting age selection. Because donor CMV infection status was unknown, age-related changes in expanded clonotypes were potentially confounded.

Donors were 40 or so systemically healthy Caucasian individuals from Russia aged roughly 6 to 90 years. Ten milliliters of peripheral blood were drawn from each donor into EDTA-treated Vacutainer tubes. PBMCs were isolated by Ficoll-Paque density-gradient centrifugation, with at least 6 million obtained per sample. Trizol reagent was used to extract total RNA from PBMCs, with at least 5 micrograms per sample. For every donor, flow cytometry on a PBMC aliquot measured the percentage of naive CD45RAhigh/CD27high T cells. About this clonotype: Its antigen is not yet known. Per-base quality was not reported, and no clone a single base away is much larger than it.

Library preparation was by 5' RACE. TCRdb records Illumina HiSeq 2500 as the sequencer. A second PCR of 7 to 11 cycles was performed with a sample-barcoded 5' primer and a J-beta primer mix. Each TCR beta cDNA molecule received a unique molecular identifier from a template-switch 5' adaptor carrying 12 random nucleotides. At least 2.5 million CDR3-containing paired-end reads were obtained from each sample. All of the RNA was converted into first-strand cDNA using the Mint cDNA synthesis kit, with a TRBC-specific oligonucleotide serving as the primer. Following uracil-DNA glycosylase treatment, a first 18-cycle PCR with universal primers M1SS and BC2_uni_R was performed on all cDNA. On the authors' methods: Normalization of each sample was performed by random selection of 1 million high-quality reads, each carrying a distinct molecular identifier. Reads with shared molecular identifiers were discarded instead of being binned into consensus sequences. MiTCR, with a Q25 quality threshold and the strictest error-elimination algorithm, was used for CDR3 identification, clonotype clustering and error correction. A nonparametric unseen species model with Euler transformation was used to estimate a lower bound on total TCR beta diversity. The public reads were reprocessed in TCRdb via fastp at Q25 and MiXCR, keeping in-frame beta chains. CDR3 protein sequences are deduplicated, and each keeps its most common genes and DNA. The authors' filters were not applied to this entry. Counted in this sample were 750,000 to 950,000 distinct CDR3 sequences; roughly 50% of them appeared once. Approximately 40% of the sample is in the top ten clones.

V and J lose 4 bases and 4 bases, and a span of 11 bases separates them. In the germline V gene (reference sequence), CDR1 corresponds to SGHKS and CDR2 to YYEKEE. The CDR3, cysteine through phenylalanine, is 13 amino acids long. The DNA shown is the 39-base CDR3, in frame from base 1. The TCR originated in a man older than 75 in good health. Sequencing was done on a sample of blood. The chain links TRBV5-5 with TRBJ1-1; TRBD1 might be the D gene, on 5 matching bases. The DNA sequence is as follows: TGTGCCAGCAGCGAGGGGCCGGGCACTGAAGCTTTCTTT. This codes for CASSEGPGTEAFF.